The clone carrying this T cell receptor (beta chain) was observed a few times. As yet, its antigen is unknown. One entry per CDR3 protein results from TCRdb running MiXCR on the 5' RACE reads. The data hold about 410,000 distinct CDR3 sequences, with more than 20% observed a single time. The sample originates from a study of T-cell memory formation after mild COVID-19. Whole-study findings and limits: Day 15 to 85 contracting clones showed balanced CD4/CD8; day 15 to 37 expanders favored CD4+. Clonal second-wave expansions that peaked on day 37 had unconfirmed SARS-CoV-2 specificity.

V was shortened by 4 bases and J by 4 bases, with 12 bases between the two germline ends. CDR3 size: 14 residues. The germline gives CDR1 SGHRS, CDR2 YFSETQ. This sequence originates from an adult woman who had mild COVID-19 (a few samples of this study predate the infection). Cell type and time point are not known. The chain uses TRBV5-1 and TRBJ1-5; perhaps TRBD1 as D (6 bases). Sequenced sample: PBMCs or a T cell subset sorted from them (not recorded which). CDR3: CASSMTGENQPQHF. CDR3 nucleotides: TGCGCCAGCAGCATGACAGGAGAGAATCAGCCCCAGCATTTT.